This record covers a single T cell receptor (beta chain). Its antigen remains unknown. This sample is drawn from a study of T and B cells in COVID-19 patients. TRB was amplified from roughly 250-500 ng of blood genomic DNA. Study-level points and caveats: Clonality of TRB repertoires was high in active COVID-19; recovery brought above-healthy diversity and richness.

Multiplex PCR with BIOMED2 TRB-A/B primer pools amplified TRB rearrangements. Via MiXCR, TCRdb re-called the multiplex PCR reads, giving one row per CDR3 protein. The table lists some 13,000 distinct CDR3 sequences, around 25% of them singletons, with about 3.9% in the top ten. The CDR3 is made up of 15 amino acids. J was trimmed by 2 bases and V by 5 bases; bases with no gene match: 5. This chain joins TRBV12-3 or TRBV12-4 and TRBJ2-3, with TRBD1 matching over 9 bases. Specimen: blood. The sequence derives from a human donor who had recovered from COVID-19. The CDR3 sequence: CASSAGQGHTDTQYF. CDR3 sequence (DNA): TGTGCCAGCAGTGCAGGACAGGGGCACACAGATACGCAGTATTTT.